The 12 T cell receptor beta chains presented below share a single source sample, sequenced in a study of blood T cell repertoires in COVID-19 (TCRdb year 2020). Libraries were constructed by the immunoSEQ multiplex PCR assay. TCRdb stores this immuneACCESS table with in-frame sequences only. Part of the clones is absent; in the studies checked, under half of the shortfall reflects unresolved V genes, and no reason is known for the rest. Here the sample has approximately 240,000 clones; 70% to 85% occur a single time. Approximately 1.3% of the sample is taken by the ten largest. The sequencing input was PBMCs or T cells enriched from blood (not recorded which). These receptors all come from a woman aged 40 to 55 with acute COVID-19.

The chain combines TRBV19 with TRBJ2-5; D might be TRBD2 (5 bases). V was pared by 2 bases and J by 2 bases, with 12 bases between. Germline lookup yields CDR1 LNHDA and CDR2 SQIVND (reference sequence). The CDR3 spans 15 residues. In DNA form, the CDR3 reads TGTGCCAGTAGTATACGGGGTTGGCAACAAGAGACCCAGTACTTC. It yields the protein CASSIRGWQQETQYF.

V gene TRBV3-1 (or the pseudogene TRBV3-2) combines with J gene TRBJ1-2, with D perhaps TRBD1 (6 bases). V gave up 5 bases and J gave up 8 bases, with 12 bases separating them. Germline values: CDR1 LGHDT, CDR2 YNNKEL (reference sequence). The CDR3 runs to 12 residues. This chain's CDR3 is CASSAGVSGYTF. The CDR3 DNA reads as TGTGCCAGCAGCGCAGGGGTATCCGGCTACACCTTC.

In nucleotides, the CDR3 is TGTGCCAGCAGTGAAGAGAGGCGGCTCAATCAGCCCCAGCATTTT. This sequence encodes CASSEERRLNQPQHF. The V call is TRBV2, the J call TRBJ1-5; no clear D. The CDR3 totals 15 residues. With 1 base removed from V and 3 bases from J, the gap between germline ends came to 10 bases. CDR1 SNHLY and CDR2 FYNNEI come from the germline V gene.

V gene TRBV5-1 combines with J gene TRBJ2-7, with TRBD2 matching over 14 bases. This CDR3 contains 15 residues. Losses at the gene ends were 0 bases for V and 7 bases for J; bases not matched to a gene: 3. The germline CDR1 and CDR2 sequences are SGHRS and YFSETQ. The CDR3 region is CASSLGTSGRREQYF. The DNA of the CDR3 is TGCGCCAGCAGCTTGGGGACTAGCGGGAGGAGAGAGCAGTACTTC.

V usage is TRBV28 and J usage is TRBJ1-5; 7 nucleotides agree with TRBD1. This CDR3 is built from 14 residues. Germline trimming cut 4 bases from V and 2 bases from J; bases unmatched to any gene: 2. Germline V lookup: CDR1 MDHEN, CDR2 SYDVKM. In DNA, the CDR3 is TGTGCCAGCAGTTCCACAGGGGGCAATCAGCCCCAGCATTTT. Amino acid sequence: CASSSTGGNQPQHF.

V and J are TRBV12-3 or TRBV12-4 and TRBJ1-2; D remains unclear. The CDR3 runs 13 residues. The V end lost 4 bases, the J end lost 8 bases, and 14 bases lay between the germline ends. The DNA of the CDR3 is TGTGCCAGCAGTTCCCGGAGGGCGGCAGGCTACACCTTC. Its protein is CASSSRRAAGYTF.

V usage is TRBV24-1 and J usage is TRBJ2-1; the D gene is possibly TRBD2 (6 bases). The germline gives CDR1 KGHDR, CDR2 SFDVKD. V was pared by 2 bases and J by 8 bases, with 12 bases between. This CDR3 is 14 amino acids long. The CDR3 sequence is CATSDSGRRDEQFF. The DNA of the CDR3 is TGTGCCACCAGTGATTCTGGGAGGAGGGATGAGCAGTTCTTC.

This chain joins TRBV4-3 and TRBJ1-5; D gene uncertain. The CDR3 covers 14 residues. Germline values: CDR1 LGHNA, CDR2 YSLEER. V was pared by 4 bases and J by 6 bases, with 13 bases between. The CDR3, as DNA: TGCGCCAGCAGCCTGGGGAGGTCGGGTCAGCCCCAGCATTTT. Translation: CASSLGRSGQPQHF.

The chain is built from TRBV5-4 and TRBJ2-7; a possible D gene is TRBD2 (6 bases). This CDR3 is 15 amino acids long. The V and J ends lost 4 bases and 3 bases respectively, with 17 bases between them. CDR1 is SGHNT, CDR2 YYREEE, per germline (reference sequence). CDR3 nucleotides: TGTGCCAGCAGCCGGGGGACCACTACGGACTACGAGCAGTACTTC. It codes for CASSRGTTTDYEQYF.

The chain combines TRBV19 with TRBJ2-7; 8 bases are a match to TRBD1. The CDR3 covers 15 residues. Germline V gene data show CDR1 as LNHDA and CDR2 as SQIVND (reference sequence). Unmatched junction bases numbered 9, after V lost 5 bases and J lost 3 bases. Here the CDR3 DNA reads TGTGCCAGTAGTCCGACCGGGACAGGCTTCTACGAGCAGTACTTC. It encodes CASSPTGTGFYEQYF.

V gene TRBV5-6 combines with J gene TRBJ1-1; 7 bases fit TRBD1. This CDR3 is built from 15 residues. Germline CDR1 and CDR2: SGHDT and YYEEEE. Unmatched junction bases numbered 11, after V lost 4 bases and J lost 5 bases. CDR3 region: CASSQSGGGRTEAFF. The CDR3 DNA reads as TGTGCCAGCAGCCAATCAGGGGGAGGAAGAACTGAAGCTTTCTTT.

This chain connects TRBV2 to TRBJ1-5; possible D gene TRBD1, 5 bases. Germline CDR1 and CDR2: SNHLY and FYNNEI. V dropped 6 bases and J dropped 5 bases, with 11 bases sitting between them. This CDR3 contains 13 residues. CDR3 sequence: CASRVGVDQPQHF. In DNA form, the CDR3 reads TGTGCCAGCAGGGTAGGGGTGGATCAGCCCCAGCATTTT.